Sequencing of this TCR beta chain was carried out in a study of PD-1 blockade in classical Hodgkin lymphoma. Study results and limitations: Exclusion removed patients who began nivolumab under 1 year after ASCT. Complete responders' diversity at baseline resembled that of newly diagnosed patients.

Germline V gene sequence: CDR1 SGDLS, CDR2 YYNGEE. Trimming pared 7 bases from V and 4 bases from J, leaving 17 bases between. This CDR3 is 14 amino acids long. The table came from immunoSEQ multiplex PCR; TCRdb's copy has only in-frame clones and leaves some out. The sample includes tens of thousands of clones, 75% to 90% of them seen just once. On this clone itself: Its antigen is as yet unknown.

Every patient relapsed after autologous stem cell transplantation, and brentuximab vedotin exposure varied. The clonotype originates from a human donor with classical Hodgkin lymphoma. The sequencing used peripheral blood mononuclear cells (PBMCs), collected at baseline. The chain combines TRBV9 with TRBJ1-2, with D unclear. CDR3 DNA sequence: TGTGCCAGCGGAGGGCTCATCCGTGGCTATGGCTACACCTTC. Its protein product is CASGGLIRGYGYTF.